This T cell receptor (beta chain) was recorded in a study of blood T cell repertoires in COVID-19 (TCRdb year 2020). General notes on the study: The collaborator samples originated in the United States, Italy and Spain and spanned the acute and convalescent phases of COVID-19. The material from the prospective study consisted of cDNA or gDNA derived from T cells, B-cell-depleted T cells, or PBMCs. Deeply sampled blood TCRbeta repertoires from subjects exposed to, actively infected with, or recovered from COVID-19 were included in the dataset. The repertoires were made available in a free public database intended to serve as a resource for research on the immune response to SARS-CoV-2. The samples were drawn from two sources: the first 160 participants of the ongoing ImmuneRACE study, and 1,254 subjects contributed by 6 global collaborators. A de-identified subject ID, COVID-19 status, age in years and sex were almost always included in the sample metadata. Where available, HLA class I and class II types were taken from metadata supplied by the sample provider and were not determined by assay-based typing.

The CDR3 runs 15 residues from the cysteine to the phenylalanine. Only the CDR3 part of the read is kept: 45 bases, read in frame from the first base. Trimming at the junction amounts to 4 bases on V and 4 bases on J, and the germline ends lie 15 bases apart. CDR1 and CDR2 (SGHRS, YFSETQ) derive from the germline V gene. Overall study results and their limits: The quantity of clinical and demographic metadata differed by source and by participant and was supplied without curation.

TCRbeta CDR3 regions were amplified from genomic DNA using the immunoSEQ Assay, a bias-controlled multiplex PCR. Regarding the original processing steps: The number of nucleated cells in each sample was estimated by amplification of reference gene primers within the assay. Sequence reads were collapsed and filtered to measure the absolute abundance of every unique TCRbeta CDR3 rearrangement. Productive Simpson clonality was computed per sample as the square root of Simpson's diversity index over productive rearrangements. Entries here come from immuneACCESS through TCRdb and include only in-frame sequences with V and J called. Some clones fail to appear in such tables; in the studies checked, an unresolved V gene covers under half of the shortfall, and the cause of the remainder is unknown. V and J calls and clone size are as listed in that table; D and trimming were resolved from the DNA. This sample comprises about 150,000 clones, around 79% of them detected only once. Under 2% of the sample rests with the top ten.

Collaborating institutions collected whole blood in K2EDTA tubes following their own protocols. Collaborator samples were shipped for TCRbeta analysis as frozen whole blood, isolated PBMCs, or DNA extracted from either sample type. About this clone: What antigen it recognizes has not been identified. Base qualities were left out, and no much larger clone turns up one base away.

Sample: peripheral blood. The receptor chain draws on TRBV5-1 and TRBJ2-1, with no D gene named confidently. The receptor's source is an elderly man with acute or convalescent COVID-19. The DNA sequence follows: TGCGCCAGCAGCCCCACCCAGACACATTACAATGAGCAGTTCTTC. Translation gives CASSPTQTHYNEQFF.